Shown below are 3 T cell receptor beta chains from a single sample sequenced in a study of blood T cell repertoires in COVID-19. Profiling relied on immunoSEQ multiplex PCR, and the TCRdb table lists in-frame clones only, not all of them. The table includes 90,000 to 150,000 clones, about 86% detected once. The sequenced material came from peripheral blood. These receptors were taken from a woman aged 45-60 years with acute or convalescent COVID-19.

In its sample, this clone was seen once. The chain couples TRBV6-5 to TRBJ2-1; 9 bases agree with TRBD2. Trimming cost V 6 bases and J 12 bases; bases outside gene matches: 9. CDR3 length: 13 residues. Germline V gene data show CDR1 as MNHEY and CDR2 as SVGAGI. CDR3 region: CASRGLASERQFF. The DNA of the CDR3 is TGTGCCAGCAGAGGACTAGCGTCAGAGAGGCAGTTCTTC.

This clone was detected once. CDR3 DNA: TGTGCCACCAGCCGCAGGGTCTCCTACGAGCAGTACTTC. The encoded protein is CATSRRVSYEQYF. V and J are TRBV15 and TRBJ2-7; D perhaps matches TRBD1 (5 bases). The CDR3 runs 13 residues. The ends were cut back, 5 bases at V and 0 bases at J, with 8 bases in the middle. CDR1 is LNHNV, CDR2 YYDKDF, per germline (reference sequence). The full variable domain, completed using reference TRBV15 and TRBJ2-7, is DAMVIQNPRYQVTQFGKPVTLSCSQTLNHNVMYWYQQKSSQAPKLLFHYYDKDFNNEADTPDNFQSRRPNTSFCFLDIRSPGLGDTAMYLCATSRRVSYEQYFGPGTRLTVT.

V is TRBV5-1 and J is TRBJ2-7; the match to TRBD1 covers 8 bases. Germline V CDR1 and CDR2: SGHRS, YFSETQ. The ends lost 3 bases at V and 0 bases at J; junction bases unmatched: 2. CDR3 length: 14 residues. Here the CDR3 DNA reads TGCGCCAGCAGCTGGACAGGGATCTCCTACGAGCAGTACTTC. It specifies CASSWTGISYEQYF. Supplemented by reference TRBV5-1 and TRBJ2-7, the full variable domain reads KAGVTQTPRYLIKTRGQQVTLSCSPISGHRSVSWYQQTPGQGLQFLFEYFSETQRNKGNFPGRFSGRQFSNSRSEMNVSTLELGDSALYLCASSWTGISYEQYFGPGTRLTVT.